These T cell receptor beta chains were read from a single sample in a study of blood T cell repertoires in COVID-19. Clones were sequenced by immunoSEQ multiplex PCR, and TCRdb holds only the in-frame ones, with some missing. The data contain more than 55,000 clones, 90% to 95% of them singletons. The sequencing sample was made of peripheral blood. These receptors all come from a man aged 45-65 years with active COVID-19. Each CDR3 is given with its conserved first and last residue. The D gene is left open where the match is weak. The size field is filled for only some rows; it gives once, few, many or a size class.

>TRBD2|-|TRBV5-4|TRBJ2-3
TGTGCCAGCAGAACGGGAGGGACAGATACGCAGTATTTT
CASRTGGTDTQYF
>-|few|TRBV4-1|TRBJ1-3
TGCGCCAGCAGCCAAGACGCGGTAACCTTCTCTGGAAACACCATATATTTT
CASSQDAVTFSGNTIYF
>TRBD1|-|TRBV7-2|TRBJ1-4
TGTGCCAGCAGCCCAGGGGGCGGAGGGGATGAAAAACTGTTTTTT
CASSPGGGGDEKLFF
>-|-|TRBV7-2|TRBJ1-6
TGTGCCAGCAGCCTGCTGAGTCTTAATTCACCCCTCCACTTT
CASSLLSLNSPLHF
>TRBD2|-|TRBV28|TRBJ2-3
TGTGCCAGCAAGGTAGCGGGAGGGCGGAGGATGGATACGCAGTATTTT
CASKVAGGRRMDTQYF
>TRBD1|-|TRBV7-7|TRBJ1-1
TGTGCTAGTTTACCGGACAGGGGGGGTCCTGAAGCTTTCTTT
CASLPDRGGPEAFF
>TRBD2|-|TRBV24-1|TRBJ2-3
TGTGCCACCAGTGATCCTCTAGCGCTAGCGGGCGCAGATACGCAGTATTTT
CATSDPLALAGADTQYF
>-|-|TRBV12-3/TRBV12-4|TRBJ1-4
TGTGCCAGCAGTTCTGAGAGCCGGGAAAAACTGTTTTTT
CASSSESREKLFF
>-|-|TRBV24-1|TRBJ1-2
TGTGCCACCAGTGATTTCATAGGGGATGGCTACACCTTC
CATSDFIGDGYTF
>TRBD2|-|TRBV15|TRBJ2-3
TGTGCCACCAGCAGAGTGGGTGGCGGGAGGGACGGTACGCAGTATTTT
CATSRVGGGRDGTQYF
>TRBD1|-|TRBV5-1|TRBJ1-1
TGCGCCAGCAGCTTTGCACCCGGGACAGGTACTGAAGCTTTCTTT
CASSFAPGTGTEAFF
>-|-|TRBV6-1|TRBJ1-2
TGTGCCAGCAGTGAAGGTGCGGGCCTAAACTATGGCTACACCTTC
CASSEGAGLNYGYTF
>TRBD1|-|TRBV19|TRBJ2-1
TGTGCCAGTAGTCTCCTGCCGGGACAGGGCTATTACAATGAGCAGTTCTTC
CASSLLPGQGYYNEQFF
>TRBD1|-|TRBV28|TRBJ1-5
TGTGCCAGCACCTCCGGACAGGGCAGCAATCAGCCCCAGCATTTT
CASTSGQGSNQPQHF
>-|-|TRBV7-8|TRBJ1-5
TGTGCCAGCAGCTTAGCGCAGGAGGGCAATCAGCCCCAGCATTTT
CASSLAQEGNQPQHF
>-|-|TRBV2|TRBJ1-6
TGTGCCAGCAGTGATAGGACACCAAATTCACCCCTCCACTTT
CASSDRTPNSPLHF
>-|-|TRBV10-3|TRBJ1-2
TGTGCCATCAGTGAAGAGGGTAGCCTCGGCTACACCTTC
CAISEEGSLGYTF